A single sample gave rise to the 11 T cell receptor beta chains below, sequenced in a study of T cell responses to AZD1222 COVID-19 vaccine. Repertoires were generated with immunoSEQ multiplex PCR, while TCRdb's copy carries only in-frame clones and drops some. The repertoire holds about 130,000 clones, with roughly 90% as singletons. Sequences were derived from peripheral blood, sampled on day 0 of AZD1222 vaccination. The receptors were gathered from an adult in good health.

This chain connects TRBV5-6 to TRBJ2-7; 10 positions match TRBD1. V lost 4 bases, J lost 1 base, and 11 bases stayed unmatched. The CDR3 is 17 amino acids. Germline values: CDR1 SGHDT, CDR2 YYEEEE. For the CDR3, the DNA is TGTGCCAGCAGCCTGGACAGGGGGGGTATTTCATCCTACGAGCAGTACTTC. This gives the protein CASSLDRGGISSYEQYF. Filled out from reference TRBV5-6 and TRBJ2-7, the complete variable domain reads DAGVTQSPTHLIKTRGQQVTLRCSPKSGHDTVSWYQQALGQGPQFIFQYYEEEERQRGNFPDRFSGHQFPNYSSELNVNALLLGDSALYLCASSLDRGGISSYEQYFGPGTRLTVT.

This rearrangement joins TRBV12-5 to TRBJ2-6; unclear D gene. The germline CDR1 and CDR2 sequences are LGHNT and FRNRAP. V was clipped by 1 base and J by 8 bases, with 6 bases between them. This CDR3 contains 13 residues. CDR3 sequence (DNA): TGTGCTAGTGGTTTGGCGGGCACCAACGTCCTGACTTTC. It translates to CASGLAGTNVLTF.

The V and J genes are TRBV7-9 and TRBJ2-1; D is ambiguous. The CDR3 has 14 amino acids. Between the trimmed V and J ends, which lost 2 bases and 0 bases, there was a span of 5 bases. Germline CDR1 and CDR2: SEHNR and FQNEAQ (reference sequence). Here the CDR3 DNA reads TGTGCCAGCAGCTTAATAGCCTCCTACAATGAGCAGTTCTTC. It yields the protein CASSLIASYNEQFF. The variable domain in full, completed from reference TRBV7-9 and TRBJ2-1, reads DTGVSQNPRHKITKRGQNVTFRCDPISEHNRLYWYRQTLGQGPEFLTYFQNEAQLEKSRLLSDRFSAERPKGSFSTLEIQRTEQGDSAMYLCASSLIASYNEQFFGPGTRLTVL.

The chain employs TRBV29-1 and TRBJ2-2; 9 positions agree with TRBD1. The V segment lost 1 base and the J segment 6 bases; nucleotides outside the gene matches: 9. There are 16 residues in the CDR3. Looked up from germline, CDR1 is SQVTM and CDR2 is ANQGSEA. The CDR3 protein is CSVEGGQGKRAGELFF. The CDR3 DNA reads TGCAGCGTTGAAGGAGGACAGGGGAAACGCGCCGGGGAGCTGTTTTTT.

The chain employs TRBV4-3 and TRBJ1-2, with a possible D match to TRBD1 (6 bases). The CDR3 spans 16 residues. Germline lookup yields CDR1 LGHNA and CDR2 YSLEER. Trimming shortened V by 0 bases and J by 5 bases, and 16 bases separated the two germline ends. This chain's CDR3 is CASSQDLAGEAYGYTF. The CDR3, as DNA: TGCGCCAGCAGCCAAGATTTGGCAGGGGAGGCTTATGGCTACACCTTC.

The chain carries TRBV5-1 and TRBJ2-2; 10 bases line up with TRBD2. The ends lost 4 bases at V and 1 base at J; junction bases unmatched: 10. CDR3 length equals 18 residues. The germline gives CDR1 SGHRS, CDR2 YFSETQ. CDR3 in DNA: TGCGCCAGCAGCCCGCGACCCGGACTAGCGGAGAACACCGGGGAGCTGTTTTTT. It codes for CASSPRPGLAENTGELFF. Full variable domain (rest looked up from reference TRBV5-1 and TRBJ2-2): KAGVTQTPRYLIKTRGQQVTLSCSPISGHRSVSWYQQTPGQGLQFLFEYFSETQRNKGNFPGRFSGRQFSNSRSEMNVSTLELGDSALYLCASSPRPGLAENTGELFFGEGSRLTVL.

The rearrangement joins TRBV9 to TRBJ1-3; D gene unclear. With 1 base removed from V and 4 bases from J, the gap between germline ends came to 24 bases. The germline gives CDR1 SGDLS, CDR2 YYNGEE. The CDR3 extends over 19 amino acids. Written as DNA, the CDR3 is TGTGCCAGCAGCGTACAGCCGGCATCATTGGCTCGGTCCGGAAACACCATATATTTT. It is translated as CASSVQPASLARSGNTIYF.

This sequence joins TRBV3-1 (or the pseudogene TRBV3-2) and TRBJ2-5; 10 bases line up with TRBD2. Germline-derived CDR1 and CDR2 are LGHDT and YNNKEL (reference sequence). CDR3 length: 15 residues. The V and J ends lost 6 bases and 4 bases, in that order; junction bases with no gene match: 8. CDR3 sequence (DNA): TGTGCCAGCAGTCCTCCTAGCGGGAGAGCAGAGACCCAGTACTTC. It specifies CASSPPSGRAETQYF.

This chain connects TRBV15 to TRBJ2-7; 8 bases are shared with TRBD2. The CDR3 sequence is 13 residues long. Germline V gives CDR1 LNHNV, CDR2 YYDKDF (reference sequence). Unmatched junction bases numbered 4, after V lost 5 bases and J lost 4 bases. CDR3: CATSPGGLYEQYF. CDR3 sequence (DNA): TGTGCCACCAGCCCGGGGGGGTTATACGAGCAGTACTTC.

The chain links TRBV4-3 to TRBJ2-1, with D perhaps matching TRBD1 or TRBD2 (5 bases each). With 0 bases removed from V and 4 bases from J, the gap between germline ends came to 13 bases. Looked up from germline, CDR1 is LGHNA and CDR2 is YSLEER. CDR3 length equals 16 residues. The DNA of the CDR3 is TGCGCCAGCAGCCAAGATTCGGGACCTCCTTACAATGAGCAGTTCTTC. Translated, it gives CASSQDSGPPYNEQFF.

The CDR3 region has the DNA TGTGCCATCAGTGAGTCTGGTAGTAAGAGATACACTGAAGCTTTCTTT. Its translation is CAISESGSKRYTEAFF. This chain joins TRBV10-3 and TRBJ1-1; D remains unclear. The CDR3 covers 16 residues. Per the germline V gene, CDR1 is ENHRY and CDR2 is SYGVKD. V shed 0 bases and J shed 3 bases, with 14 bases lying between them.